The rows below give T cell receptor beta chains drawn from one sample of a study of PD-1 blockade in classical Hodgkin lymphoma. Profiling relied on immunoSEQ multiplex PCR, and the TCRdb table lists in-frame clones only, not all of them. The table shows around 39,000 clones, with 76% occurring only once. This specimen was peripheral blood mononuclear cells (PBMCs), taken before the second cycle of nivolumab. These receptors were collected from a human donor with classical Hodgkin lymphoma. CDR3s include the opening cysteine and the closing phenylalanine or tryptophan. Each record gives: V gene, CDR3 protein.

>TRBV19
CASSFGVITDTQYF
>TRBV4-3
CASSPTVEGGGYGYTF
>TRBV28
CASTLTGGSSGNTIYF
>TRBV19
CASRRNGESYEQYF
>TRBV6-1
CASSESLAGAQTYNEQFF
>TRBV11-2
CASSLVGGRQETQYF
>TRBV7-2
CASSLGRTAFTTTNEKLFF
>TRBV7-3
CASSLTGNTEAFF
>TRBV6-5
CASSSLGRGVGYTF
>TRBV5-6
CASSLVSGGAADTQYF
>TRBV5-1
CASTGTDYEQYF
>TRBV7-3
CASSLQGATEAFF
>TRBV7-2
CASSLSPGFYGYTF
>TRBV19
CASSIDWNHLTGQGDEKLFF
>TRBV6-1
CASSEALAGFQETQYF
>TRBV19
CASSSGTGVPHYGYTF
>TRBV6-1
CASSVRLDSEQFF
>TRBV7-3
CASSLAGAYNEQFF
>TRBV6-5
CASSYSLMSLGYTF
>TRBV2
CASRERRSTYEQYF
>TRBV9
CASSSNPGSEGEQYF
>TRBV10-3
CAGGQGAREQYF